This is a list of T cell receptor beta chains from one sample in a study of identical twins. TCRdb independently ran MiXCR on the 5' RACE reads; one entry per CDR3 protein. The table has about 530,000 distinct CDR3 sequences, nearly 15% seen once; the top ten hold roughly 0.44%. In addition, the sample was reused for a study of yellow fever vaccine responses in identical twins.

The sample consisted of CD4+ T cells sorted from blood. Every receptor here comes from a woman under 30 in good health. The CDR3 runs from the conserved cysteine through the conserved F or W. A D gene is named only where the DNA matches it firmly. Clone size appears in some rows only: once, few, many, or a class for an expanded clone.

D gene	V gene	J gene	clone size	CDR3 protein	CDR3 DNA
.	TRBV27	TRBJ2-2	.	CASGYWGGELFF	TGTGCCAGCGGCTACTGGGGCGGGGAGCTGTTTTTT
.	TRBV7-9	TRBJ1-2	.	CASNPIGNYGYTF	TGTGCCAGCAACCCGATCGGGAACTATGGCTACACCTTC
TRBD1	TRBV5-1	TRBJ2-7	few	CASSLGQGANEQYF	TGCGCCAGCAGCTTGGGGCAGGGGGCAAACGAGCAGTACTTC
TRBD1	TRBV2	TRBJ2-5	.	CASREDRVGETQYF	TGTGCCAGCAGGGAAGACAGGGTTGGAGAGACCCAGTACTTC
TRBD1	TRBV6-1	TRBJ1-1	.	CASSEGTGNTEAFF	TGTGCCAGCAGTGAAGGGACAGGGAACACTGAAGCTTTCTTT
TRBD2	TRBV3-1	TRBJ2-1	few	CASSQRGAGTSGYNEQFF	TGTGCCAGCAGCCAGAGAGGGGCCGGGACTAGCGGTTACAATGAGCAGTTCTTC
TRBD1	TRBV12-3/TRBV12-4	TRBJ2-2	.	CASTPAGTGNTGELFF	TGTGCCAGCACCCCCGCCGGGACAGGGAACACCGGGGAGCTGTTTTTT
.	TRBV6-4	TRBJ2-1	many	CASSDPSGASNEQFF	TGTGCCAGCAGTGATCCCTCCGGGGCTAGCAATGAGCAGTTCTTC
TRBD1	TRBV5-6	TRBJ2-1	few	CASSGTGVIYNEQFF	TGTGCCAGCAGCGGTACAGGGGTCATTTACAATGAGCAGTTCTTC
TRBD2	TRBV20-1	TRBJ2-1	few	CSARPSGGASGFNEQFF	TGCAGTGCTAGACCTAGCGGGGGGGCTAGCGGTTTTAATGAGCAGTTCTTC
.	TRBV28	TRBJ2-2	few	CASTHRGGTGELFF	TGTGCCAGCACCCACCGAGGGGGGACCGGGGAGCTGTTTTTT
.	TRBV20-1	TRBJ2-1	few	CSARVLRSSYGNEQFF	TGCAGTGCTAGAGTCTTGCGGTCCTCCTATGGGAATGAGCAGTTCTTC
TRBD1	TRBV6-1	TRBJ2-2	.	CASSRGLGVNTGELFF	TGTGCCAGCAGTAGGGGGCTAGGGGTGAACACCGGGGAGCTGTTTTTT
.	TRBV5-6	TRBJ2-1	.	CASSARIDTQSYNEQFF	TGTGCCAGCAGCGCAAGAATCGACACCCAGTCCTACAATGAGCAGTTCTTC
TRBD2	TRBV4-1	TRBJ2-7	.	CASSQDRGGGNYEQYF	TGCGCCAGCAGCCAAGATCGTGGCGGGGGAAACTACGAGCAGTACTTC
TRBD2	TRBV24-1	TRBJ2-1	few	CATSDLPSGRYNEQFF	TGTGCCACCAGTGATTTGCCTAGCGGGAGGTACAATGAGCAGTTCTTC
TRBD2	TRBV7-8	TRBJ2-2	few	CASSNTSGLKTGELFF	TGTGCCAGCAGCAATACTAGCGGGCTCAAGACCGGGGAGCTGTTTTTT
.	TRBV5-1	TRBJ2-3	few	CASSLAGTRGTDTQYF	TGCGCCAGCAGCTTGGCCGGGACCCGGGGGACAGATACGCAGTATTTT
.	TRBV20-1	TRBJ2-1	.	CSAPVLSGNEQFF	TGCAGTGCCCCTGTCCTTAGCGGCAATGAGCAGTTCTTC
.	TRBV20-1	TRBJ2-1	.	CSATATGSVINEQFF	TGCAGTGCTACTGCAACAGGGTCGGTGATCAATGAGCAGTTCTTC
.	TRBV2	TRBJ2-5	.	CASAGIRLEETQYF	TGTGCCAGCGCGGGCATCCGTTTGGAGGAGACCCAGTACTTC
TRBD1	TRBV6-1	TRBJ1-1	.	CASYDKGAGRTEAFF	TGTGCCAGCTACGACAAGGGGGCAGGACGCACTGAAGCTTTCTTT
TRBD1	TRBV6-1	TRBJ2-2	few	CASRKQGKEVGELFF	TGTGCCAGCAGGAAACAGGGGAAAGAGGTCGGGGAGCTGTTTTTT
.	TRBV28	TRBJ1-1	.	CASSLFSSGADTEAFF	TGTGCCAGCAGTCTCTTCTCGTCGGGGGCGGACACTGAAGCTTTCTTT
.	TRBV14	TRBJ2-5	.	CASSQAQGRYQETQYF	TGTGCCAGCAGCCAAGCCCAGGGGAGGTACCAAGAGACCCAGTACTTC
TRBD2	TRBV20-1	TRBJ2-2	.	CSARTSSPTSGRAGELFF	TGCAGTGCTAGAACTTCCTCCCCGACTAGCGGGAGGGCCGGGGAGCTGTTTTTT
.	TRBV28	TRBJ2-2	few	CASSIQGNTGELFF	TGTGCCAGCAGCATACAGGGGAACACCGGGGAGCTGTTTTTT
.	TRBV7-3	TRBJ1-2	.	CASSSPPDMEGYTF	TGTGCCAGCAGCTCCCCCCCGGATATGGAAGGCTACACCTTC
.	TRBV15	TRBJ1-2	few	CATTPRGGNYGYTF	TGTGCCACCACCCCCCGCGGGGGGAACTATGGCTACACCTTC
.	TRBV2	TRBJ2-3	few	CASREDDTQYF	TGTGCCAGCAGAGAAGATGATACGCAGTATTTT
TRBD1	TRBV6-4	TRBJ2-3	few	CASSDRGQVTDTQYF	TGTGCCAGCAGTGATAGAGGACAGGTCACAGATACGCAGTATTTT
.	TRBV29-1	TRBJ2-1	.	CSVDAPPFF	TGCAGCGTTGACGCCCCCCCGTTCTTC
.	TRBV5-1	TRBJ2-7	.	CASSLDQDYEQYF	TGCGCCAGCAGCTTGGATCAGGACTACGAGCAGTACTTC